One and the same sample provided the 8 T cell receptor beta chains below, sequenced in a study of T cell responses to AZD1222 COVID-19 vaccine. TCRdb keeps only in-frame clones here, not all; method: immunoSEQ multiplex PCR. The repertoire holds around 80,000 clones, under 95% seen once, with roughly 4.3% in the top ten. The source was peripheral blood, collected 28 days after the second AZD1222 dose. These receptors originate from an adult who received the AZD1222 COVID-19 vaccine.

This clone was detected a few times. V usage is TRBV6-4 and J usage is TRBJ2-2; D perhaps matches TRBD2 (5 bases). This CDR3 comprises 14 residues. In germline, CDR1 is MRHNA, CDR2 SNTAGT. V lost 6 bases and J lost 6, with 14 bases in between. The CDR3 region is CASSLVAGAGELFF. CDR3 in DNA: TGTGCCAGCAGCCTCGTAGCCGGGGCCGGGGAGCTGTTTTTT.

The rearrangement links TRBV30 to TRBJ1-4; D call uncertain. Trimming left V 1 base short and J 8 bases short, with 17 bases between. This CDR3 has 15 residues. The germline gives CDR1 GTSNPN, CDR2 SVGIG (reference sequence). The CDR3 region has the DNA TGTGCCTGGAGTGGCCCGTCACCGGGTGGAGAAAAACTGTTTTTT. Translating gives CAWSGPSPGGEKLFF.

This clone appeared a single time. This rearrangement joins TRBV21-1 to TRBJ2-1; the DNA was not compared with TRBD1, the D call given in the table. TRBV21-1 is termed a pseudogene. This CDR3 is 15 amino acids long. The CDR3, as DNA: TGTGCCAGCAGCAAATATTCGGGACAGGGTTGTGAGCAGTTCTTC. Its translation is CASSKYSGQGCEQFF.

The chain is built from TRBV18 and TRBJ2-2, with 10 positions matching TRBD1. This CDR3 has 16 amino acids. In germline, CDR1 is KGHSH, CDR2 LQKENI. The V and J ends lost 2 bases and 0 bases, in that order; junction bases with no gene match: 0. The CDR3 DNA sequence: TGTGCCAGCTCACCAGGGACAGGGGCGAACACCGGGGAGCTGTTTTTT. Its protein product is CASSPGTGANTGELFF.

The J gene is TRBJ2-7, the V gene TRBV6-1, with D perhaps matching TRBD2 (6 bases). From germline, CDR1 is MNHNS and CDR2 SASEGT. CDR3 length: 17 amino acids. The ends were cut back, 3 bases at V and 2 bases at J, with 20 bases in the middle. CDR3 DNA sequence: TGTGCCAGCAGTGAGGGAGACTTGCTAGCGAACGCCTACGAGCAGTACTTC. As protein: CASSEGDLLANAYEQYF.

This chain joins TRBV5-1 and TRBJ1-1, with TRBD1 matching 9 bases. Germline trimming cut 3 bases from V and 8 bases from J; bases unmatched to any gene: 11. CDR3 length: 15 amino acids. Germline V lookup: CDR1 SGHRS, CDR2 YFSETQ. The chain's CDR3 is CASSSPGQGLSEAFF. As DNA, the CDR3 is TGCGCCAGCAGCTCACCGGGACAGGGCTTGTCCGAAGCTTTCTTT.

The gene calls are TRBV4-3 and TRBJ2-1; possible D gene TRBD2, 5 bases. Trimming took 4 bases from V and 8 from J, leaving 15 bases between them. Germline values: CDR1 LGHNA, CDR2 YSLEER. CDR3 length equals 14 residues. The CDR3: CASSPSRVSYEQFF. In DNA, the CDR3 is TGCGCCAGCAGCCCTTCGCGGGTCTCGTATGAGCAGTTCTTC.

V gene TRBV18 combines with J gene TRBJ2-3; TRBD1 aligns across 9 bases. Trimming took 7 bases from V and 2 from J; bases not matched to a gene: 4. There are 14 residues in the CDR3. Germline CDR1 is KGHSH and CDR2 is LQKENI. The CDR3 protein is CASFRTGDTDTQYF. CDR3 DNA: TGTGCCAGCTTCCGGACAGGGGACACAGATACGCAGTATTTT.